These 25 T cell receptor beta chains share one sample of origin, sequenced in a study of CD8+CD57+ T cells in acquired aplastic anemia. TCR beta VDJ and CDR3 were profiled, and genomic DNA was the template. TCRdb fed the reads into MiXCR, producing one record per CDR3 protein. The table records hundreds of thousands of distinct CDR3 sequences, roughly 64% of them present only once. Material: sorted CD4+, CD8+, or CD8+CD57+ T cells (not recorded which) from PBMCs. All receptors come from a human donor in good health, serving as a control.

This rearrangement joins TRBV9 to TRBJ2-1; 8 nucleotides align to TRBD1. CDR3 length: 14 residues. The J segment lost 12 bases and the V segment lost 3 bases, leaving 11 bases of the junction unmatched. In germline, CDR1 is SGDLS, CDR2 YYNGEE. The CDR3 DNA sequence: TGTGCCAGCAGCGACTACAGGGGGACAGATACGCAGTTCTTC. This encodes CASSDYRGTDTQFF.

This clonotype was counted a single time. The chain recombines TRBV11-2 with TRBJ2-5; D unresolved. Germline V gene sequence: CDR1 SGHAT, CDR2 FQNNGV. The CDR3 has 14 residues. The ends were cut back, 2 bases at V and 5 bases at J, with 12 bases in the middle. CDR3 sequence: CASSLTGNTETQYF. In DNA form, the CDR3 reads TGTGCCAGCAGCTTAACTGGGAACACGGAGACCCAGTACTTC.

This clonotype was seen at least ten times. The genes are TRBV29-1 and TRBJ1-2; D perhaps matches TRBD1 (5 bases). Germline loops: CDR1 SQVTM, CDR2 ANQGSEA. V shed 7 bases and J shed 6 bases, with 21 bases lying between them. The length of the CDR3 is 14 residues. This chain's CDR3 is CSAVSTQGIHGYTF. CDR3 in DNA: TGCAGCGCAGTTTCCACTCAGGGAATCCATGGCTACACCTTC.

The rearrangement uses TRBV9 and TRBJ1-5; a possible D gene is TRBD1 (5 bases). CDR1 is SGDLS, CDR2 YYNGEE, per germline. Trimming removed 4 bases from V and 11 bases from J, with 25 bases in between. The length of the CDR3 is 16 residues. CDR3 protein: CASSQQRRQNIHSQHF. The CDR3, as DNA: TGTGCCAGCAGCCAACAGCGGAGACAGAATATACATTCCCAGCATTTT.

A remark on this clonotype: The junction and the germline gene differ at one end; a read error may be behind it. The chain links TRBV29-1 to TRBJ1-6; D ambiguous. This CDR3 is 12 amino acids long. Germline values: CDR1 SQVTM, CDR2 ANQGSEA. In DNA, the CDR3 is TGCAACGTTGGGTCACTCGGTTCACCCCTCCACTTT. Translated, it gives CNVGSLGSPLHF.

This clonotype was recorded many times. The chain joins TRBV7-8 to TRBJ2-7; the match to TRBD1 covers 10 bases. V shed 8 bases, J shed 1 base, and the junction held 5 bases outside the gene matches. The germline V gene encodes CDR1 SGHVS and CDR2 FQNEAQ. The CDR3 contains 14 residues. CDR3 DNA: TGTGCCAGCGGGGGACAGGGGCATTCCTACGAGCAGTACTTC. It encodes CASGGQGHSYEQYF.

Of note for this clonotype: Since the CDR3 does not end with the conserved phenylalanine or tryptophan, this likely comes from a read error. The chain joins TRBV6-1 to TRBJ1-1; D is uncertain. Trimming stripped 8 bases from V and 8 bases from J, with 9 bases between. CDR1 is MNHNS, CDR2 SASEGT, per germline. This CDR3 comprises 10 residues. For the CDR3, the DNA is TGTGCCAGCTGCAGGAGAGAAGCTTTCCTT. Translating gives CASCRREAFL.

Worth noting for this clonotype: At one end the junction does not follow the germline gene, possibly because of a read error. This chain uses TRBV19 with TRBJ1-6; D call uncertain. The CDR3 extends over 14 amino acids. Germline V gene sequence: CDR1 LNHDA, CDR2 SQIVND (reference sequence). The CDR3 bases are TGTGCCAGTAGTATTGGGTCCGATTATTCCCCCCTCCACTTT. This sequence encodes CASSIGSDYSPLHF.

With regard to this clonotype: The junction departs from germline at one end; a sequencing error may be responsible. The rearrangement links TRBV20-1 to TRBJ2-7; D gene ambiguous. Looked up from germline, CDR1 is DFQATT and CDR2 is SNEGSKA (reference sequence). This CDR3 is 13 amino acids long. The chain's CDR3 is CSAREPTVYEQNF. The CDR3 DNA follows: TGCAGCGCTAGGGAACCTACAGTCTACGAGCAGAACTTC.

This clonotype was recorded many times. The CDR3 DNA sequence: TGTGCCAGTAGTCCGGGACTAGGGACCCAGTACTTC. Amino acid sequence: CASSPGLGTQYF. V is TRBV19 and J is TRBJ2-5, with 8 bases matching TRBD2. The CDR3 covers 12 residues. With V trimmed by 5 bases and J by 7 bases, 3 bases remained unmatched. Germline V gene lookup returns CDR1 LNHDA and CDR2 SQIVND (reference sequence).

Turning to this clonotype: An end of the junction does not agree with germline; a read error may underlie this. In DNA form, the CDR3 reads TGTGCCAGCAGCCCCCATGGAGATAACACGCAAGCTTTTTTT. It specifies CASSPHGDNTQAFF. The rearrangement joins TRBV7-6 to TRBJ1-1; D unresolved. Germline CDR1 SGHVS, CDR2 FNYEAQ. CDR3 size: 14 residues.

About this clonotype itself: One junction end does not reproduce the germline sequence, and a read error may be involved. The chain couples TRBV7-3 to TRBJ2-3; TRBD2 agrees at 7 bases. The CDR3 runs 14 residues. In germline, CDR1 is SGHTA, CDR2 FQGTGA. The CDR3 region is CASSLGTGRDEQYF. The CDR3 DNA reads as TGTGCCAGCAGCTTAGGCACGGGGAGGGACGAGCAGTACTTT.

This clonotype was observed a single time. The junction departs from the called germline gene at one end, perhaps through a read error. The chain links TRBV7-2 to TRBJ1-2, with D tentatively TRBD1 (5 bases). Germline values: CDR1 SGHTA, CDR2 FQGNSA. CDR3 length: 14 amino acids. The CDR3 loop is CASSEGPGSRGYTF. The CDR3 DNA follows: TGCGCCAGCAGCGAAGGACCAGGGTCGCGCGGCTACACCTTC.

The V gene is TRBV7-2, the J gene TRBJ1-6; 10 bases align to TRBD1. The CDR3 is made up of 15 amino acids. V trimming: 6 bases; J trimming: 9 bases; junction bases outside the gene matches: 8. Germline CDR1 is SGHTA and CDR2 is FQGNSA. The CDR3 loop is CASSEGQGGGSPLHF. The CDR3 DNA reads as TGTGCCAGCAGTGAAGGACAGGGGGGCGGTTCACCCCTCCACTTT.

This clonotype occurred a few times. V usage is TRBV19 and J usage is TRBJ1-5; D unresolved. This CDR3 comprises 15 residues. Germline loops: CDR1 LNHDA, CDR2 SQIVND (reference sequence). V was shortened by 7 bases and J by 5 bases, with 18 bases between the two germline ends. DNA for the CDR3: TGTGCCAGTACCCTGGAGGACGGTAGATATCAGCCCCAGCATTTT. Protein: CASTLEDGRYQPQHF.

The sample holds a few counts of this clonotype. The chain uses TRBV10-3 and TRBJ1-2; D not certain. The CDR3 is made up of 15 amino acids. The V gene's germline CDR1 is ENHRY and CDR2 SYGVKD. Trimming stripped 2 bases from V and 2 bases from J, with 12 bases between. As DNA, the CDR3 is TGTGCCATCAGTGAGGCCCCGTTATCGAACTATGGCTACACCTTC. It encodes CAISEAPLSNYGYTF.

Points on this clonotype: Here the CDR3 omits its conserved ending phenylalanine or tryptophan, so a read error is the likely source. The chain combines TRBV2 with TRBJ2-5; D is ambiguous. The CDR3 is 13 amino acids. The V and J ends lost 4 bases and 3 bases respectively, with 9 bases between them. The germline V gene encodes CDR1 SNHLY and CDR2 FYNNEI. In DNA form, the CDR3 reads TGTGCCAGCAGTGCCCATCCTAAAGAGACCCAGTACGTC. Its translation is CASSAHPKETQYV.

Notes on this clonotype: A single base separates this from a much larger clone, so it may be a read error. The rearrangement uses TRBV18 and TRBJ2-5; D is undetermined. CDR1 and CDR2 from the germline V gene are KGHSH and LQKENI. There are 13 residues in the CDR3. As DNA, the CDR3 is TGTGCCAGCCCACCTCCCAGCCAAGAGACCCAGTACTTC. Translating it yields CASPPPSQETQYF.

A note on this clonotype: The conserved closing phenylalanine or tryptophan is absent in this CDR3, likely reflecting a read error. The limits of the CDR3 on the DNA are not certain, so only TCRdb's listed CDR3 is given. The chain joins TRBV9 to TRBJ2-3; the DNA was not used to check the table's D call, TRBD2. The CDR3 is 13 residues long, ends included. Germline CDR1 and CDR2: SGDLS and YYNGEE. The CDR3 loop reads CASSVGHGYGTEV.

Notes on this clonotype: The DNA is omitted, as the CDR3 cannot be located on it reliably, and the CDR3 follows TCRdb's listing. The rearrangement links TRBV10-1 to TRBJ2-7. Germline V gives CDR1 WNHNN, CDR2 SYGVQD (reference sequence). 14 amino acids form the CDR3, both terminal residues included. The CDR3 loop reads CASSSSDRSYEQYF.

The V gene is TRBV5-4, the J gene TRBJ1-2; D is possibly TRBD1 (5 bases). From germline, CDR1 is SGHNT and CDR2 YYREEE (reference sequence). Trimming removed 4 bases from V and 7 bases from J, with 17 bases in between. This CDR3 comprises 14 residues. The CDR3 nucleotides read TGTGCCAGCAGCGCAGATTGGACATCGGGTGGCTACACCTTC. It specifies CASSADWTSGGYTF.

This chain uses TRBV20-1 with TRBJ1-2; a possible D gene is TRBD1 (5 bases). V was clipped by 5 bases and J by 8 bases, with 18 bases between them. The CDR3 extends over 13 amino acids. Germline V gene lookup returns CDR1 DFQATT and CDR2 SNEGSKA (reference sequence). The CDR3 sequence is CSADSTGDCGYTF. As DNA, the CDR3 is TGCAGTGCTGATTCCACAGGCGATTGCGGCTACACCTTC.

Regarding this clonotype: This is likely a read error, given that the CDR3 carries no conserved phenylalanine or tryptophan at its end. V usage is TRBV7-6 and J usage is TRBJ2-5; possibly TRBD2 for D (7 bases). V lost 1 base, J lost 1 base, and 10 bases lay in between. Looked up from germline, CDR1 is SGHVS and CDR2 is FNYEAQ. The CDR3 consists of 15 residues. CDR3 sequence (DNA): TGTGCCAGCAGCTTAGGGGGGGGGGCCCAAGAGACCCAGTACCTC. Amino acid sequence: CASSLGGGAQETQYL.

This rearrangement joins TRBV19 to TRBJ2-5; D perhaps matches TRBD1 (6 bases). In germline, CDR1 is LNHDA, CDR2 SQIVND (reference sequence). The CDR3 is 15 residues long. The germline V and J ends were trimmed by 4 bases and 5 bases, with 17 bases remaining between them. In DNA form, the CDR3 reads TGTGCCAGTAGTACAGGTACAGGGCTGGGCGAGACCCAGTACTTC. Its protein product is CASSTGTGLGETQYF.

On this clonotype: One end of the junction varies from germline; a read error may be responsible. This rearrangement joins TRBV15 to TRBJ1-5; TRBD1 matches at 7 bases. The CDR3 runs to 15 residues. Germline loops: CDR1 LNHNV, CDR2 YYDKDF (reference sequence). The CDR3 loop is CASSRGTDRNQPQHF. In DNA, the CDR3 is TGTGCCAGCAGCCGCGGGACAGATCGCAATCAGCCCCAGCATTTT.